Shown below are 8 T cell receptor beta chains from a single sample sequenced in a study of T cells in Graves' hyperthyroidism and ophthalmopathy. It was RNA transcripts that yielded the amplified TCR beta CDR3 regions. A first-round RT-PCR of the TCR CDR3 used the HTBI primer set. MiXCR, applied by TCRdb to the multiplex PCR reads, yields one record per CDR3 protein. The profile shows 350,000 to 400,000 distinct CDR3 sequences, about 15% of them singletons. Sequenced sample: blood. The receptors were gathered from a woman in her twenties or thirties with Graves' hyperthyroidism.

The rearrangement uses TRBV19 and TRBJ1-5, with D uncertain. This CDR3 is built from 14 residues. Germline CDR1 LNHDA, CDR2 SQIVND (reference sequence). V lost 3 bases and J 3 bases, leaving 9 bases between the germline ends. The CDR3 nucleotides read TGTGCCAGTAGTATCTACGGACTCAATCAGCCCCAGCATTTT. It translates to CASSIYGLNQPQHF.

Here the CDR3 reads CASSPGLAGGMATQYF. In DNA, the CDR3 is TGTGCCAGCAGCCCGGGACTAGCGGGAGGGATGGCTACGCAGTATTTT. V gene TRBV12-3 or TRBV12-4 combines with J gene TRBJ2-3; 16 bases fit TRBD2. J lost 8 bases, V lost 6 bases, and 8 bases had no gene match. The CDR3 contains 16 residues.

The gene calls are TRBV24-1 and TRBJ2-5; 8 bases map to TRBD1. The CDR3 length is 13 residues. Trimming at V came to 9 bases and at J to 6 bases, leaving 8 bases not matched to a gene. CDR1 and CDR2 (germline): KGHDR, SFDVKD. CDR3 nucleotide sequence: TGTGCCACCTCCGGCGGGACAGGAAAGACCCAGTACTTC. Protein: CATSGGTGKTQYF.

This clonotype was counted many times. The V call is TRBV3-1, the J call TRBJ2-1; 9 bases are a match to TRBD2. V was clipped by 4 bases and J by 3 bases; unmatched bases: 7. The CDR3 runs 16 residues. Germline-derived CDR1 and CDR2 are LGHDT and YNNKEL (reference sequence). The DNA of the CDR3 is TGTGCCAGCAGCCTCGTTAGCGGGAGAAACTACAATGAGCAGTTCTTC. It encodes CASSLVSGRNYNEQFF.

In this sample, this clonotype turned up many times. The CDR3 DNA sequence: TGTGCCAGCAGTTTAACAGGGTCCAACACCGGGGAGCTGTTTTTT. Its translation is CASSLTGSNTGELFF. The chain carries TRBV28 and TRBJ2-2, with D perhaps TRBD1 (6 bases). The germline V gene encodes CDR1 MDHEN and CDR2 SYDVKM. V dropped 2 bases and J dropped 2 bases, with 9 bases sitting between them. The CDR3 has 15 amino acids.

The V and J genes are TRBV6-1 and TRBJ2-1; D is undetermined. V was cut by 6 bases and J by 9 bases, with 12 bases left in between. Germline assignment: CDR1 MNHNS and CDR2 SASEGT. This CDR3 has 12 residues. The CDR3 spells CASSFSMGEQFF. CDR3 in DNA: TGTGCCAGCAGCTTTTCTATGGGTGAGCAGTTCTTC.

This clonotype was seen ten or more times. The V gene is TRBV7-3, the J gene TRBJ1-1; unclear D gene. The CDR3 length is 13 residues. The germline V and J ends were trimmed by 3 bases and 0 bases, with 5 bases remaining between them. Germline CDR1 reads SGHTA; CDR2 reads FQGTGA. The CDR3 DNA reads TGTGCCAGCAGCTTTGGCATGAACACTGAAGCTTTCTTT. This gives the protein CASSFGMNTEAFF.

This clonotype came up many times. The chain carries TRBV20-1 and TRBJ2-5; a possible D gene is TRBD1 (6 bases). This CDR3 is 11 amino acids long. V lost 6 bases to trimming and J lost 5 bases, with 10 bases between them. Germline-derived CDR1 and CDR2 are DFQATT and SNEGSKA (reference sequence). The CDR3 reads CSAAQGETQYF. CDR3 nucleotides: TGCAGTGCAGCTCAGGGGGAGACCCAGTACTTC.